The TCR beta chain under discussion was sequenced for a study of blood T cell repertoires in COVID-19. Across the whole study: The United States, Italy and Spain were the sources of the acute and convalescent COVID-19 samples. Sample material is recorded as cDNA or gDNA derived from T cells, B-cell-depleted T cells, or PBMCs.

Germline CDR1 reads LNHDA; CDR2 reads SQIVND (reference sequence). Trimming took 6 bases from V and 0 from J, leaving 18 bases between them. This CDR3 spans 17 amino acids. Original data processing: The authors estimated nucleated cell counts from reference gene primer amplification. Data came from immunoSEQ multiplex PCR; TCRdb stores just in-frame clones and leaves some out. V and J calls and clone size follow that table, whereas D and trimming were derived from the DNA. The sample shows more than 350,000 clones, 75% to 90% of them seen only once. Recovery meant two consecutive negative NP/OP PCR tests, professional clearance, or resolved symptoms.

The gene calls are TRBV19 and TRBJ1-5; D is ambiguous. Material for sequencing was PBMCs or T cells enriched from blood (not recorded which). The origin of this receptor is a man aged 18 to 30 who had recovered from COVID-19. The CDR3 bases are TGTGCCAGTAGCCTGTACGCGAGTCGTAATAGCAATCAGCCCCAGCATTTT. Protein product: CASSLYASRNSNQPQHF. Based on the CDR3 plus reference TRBV19 and TRBJ1-5, the full variable domain is DGGITQSPKYLFRKEGQNVTLSCEQNLNHDAMYWYRQDPGQGLRLIYYSQIVNDFQKGDIAEGYSVSREKKESFPLTVTSAQKNPTAFYLCASSLYASRNSNQPQHFGDGTRLSIL.